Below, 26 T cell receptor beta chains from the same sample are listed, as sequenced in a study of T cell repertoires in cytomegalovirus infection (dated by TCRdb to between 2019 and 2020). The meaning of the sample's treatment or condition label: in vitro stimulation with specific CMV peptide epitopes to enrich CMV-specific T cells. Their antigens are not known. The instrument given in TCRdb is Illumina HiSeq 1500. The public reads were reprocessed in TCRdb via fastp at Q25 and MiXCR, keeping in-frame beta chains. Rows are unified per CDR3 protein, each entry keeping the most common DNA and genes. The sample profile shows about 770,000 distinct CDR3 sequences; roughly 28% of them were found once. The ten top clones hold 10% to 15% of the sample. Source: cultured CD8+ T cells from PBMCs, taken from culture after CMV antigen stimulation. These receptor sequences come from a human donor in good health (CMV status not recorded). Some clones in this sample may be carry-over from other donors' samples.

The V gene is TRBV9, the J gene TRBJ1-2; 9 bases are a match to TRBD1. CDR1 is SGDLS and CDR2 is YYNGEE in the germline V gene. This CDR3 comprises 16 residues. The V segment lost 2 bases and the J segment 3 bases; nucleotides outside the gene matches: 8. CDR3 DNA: TGTGCCAGCAGCGTTCCGGGACAGGGAGATGACTATGGCTACACCTTC. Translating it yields CASSVPGQGDDYGYTF.

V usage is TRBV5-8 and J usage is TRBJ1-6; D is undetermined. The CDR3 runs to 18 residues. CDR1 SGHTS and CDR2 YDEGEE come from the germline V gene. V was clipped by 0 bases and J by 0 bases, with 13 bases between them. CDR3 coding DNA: TGTGCCAGCAGCTTGGCCAAATACTTAAGCTCCTATAATTCACCCCTCCACTTT. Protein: CASSLAKYLSSYNSPLHF.

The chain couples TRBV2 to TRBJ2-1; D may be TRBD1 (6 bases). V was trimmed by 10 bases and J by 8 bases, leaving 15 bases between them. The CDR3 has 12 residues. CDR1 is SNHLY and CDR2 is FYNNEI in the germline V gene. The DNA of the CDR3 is TGTGCCACCCCCCGACAGGTCGATGAGCAGTTCTTC. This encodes CATPRQVDEQFF.

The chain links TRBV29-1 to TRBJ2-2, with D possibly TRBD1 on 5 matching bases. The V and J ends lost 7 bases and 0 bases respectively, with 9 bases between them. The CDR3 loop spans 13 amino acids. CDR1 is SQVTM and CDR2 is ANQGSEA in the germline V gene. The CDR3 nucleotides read TGCAGCGCTGACAGTTCGAACACCGGGGAGCTGTTTTTT. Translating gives CSADSSNTGELFF.

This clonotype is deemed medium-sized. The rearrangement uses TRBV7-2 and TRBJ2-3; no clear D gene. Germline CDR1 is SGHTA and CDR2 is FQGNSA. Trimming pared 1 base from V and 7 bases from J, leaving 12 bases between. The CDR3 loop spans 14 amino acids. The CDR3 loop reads CASSLEHSRYTQYF. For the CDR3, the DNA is TGTGCCAGCAGCTTAGAGCACAGCAGATATACGCAGTATTTT.

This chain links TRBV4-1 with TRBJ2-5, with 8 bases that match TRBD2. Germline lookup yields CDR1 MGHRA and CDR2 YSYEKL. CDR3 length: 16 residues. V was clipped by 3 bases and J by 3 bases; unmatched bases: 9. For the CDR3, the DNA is TGCGCCAGCAGCCATGGCCGGGAGGGGACTGAAGAGACCCAGTACTTC. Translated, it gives CASSHGREGTEETQYF.

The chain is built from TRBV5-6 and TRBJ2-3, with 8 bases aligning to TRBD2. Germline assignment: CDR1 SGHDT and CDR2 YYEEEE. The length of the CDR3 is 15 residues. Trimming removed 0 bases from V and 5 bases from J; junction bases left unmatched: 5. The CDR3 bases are TGTGCCAGCAGCTTGGGTGCGGGGGGTGGAGATACGCAGTATTTT. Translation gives CASSLGAGGGDTQYF.

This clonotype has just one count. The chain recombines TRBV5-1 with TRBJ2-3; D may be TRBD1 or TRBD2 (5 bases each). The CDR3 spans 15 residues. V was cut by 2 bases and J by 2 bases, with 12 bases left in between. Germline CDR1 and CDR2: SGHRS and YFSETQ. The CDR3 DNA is TGCGCCAGCAGCTTCCGGGACGGAACCACAGATACGCAGTATTTT. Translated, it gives CASSFRDGTTDTQYF. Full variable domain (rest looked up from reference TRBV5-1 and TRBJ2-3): KAGVTQTPRYLIKTRGQQVTLSCSPISGHRSVSWYQQTPGQGLQFLFEYFSETQRNKGNFPGRFSGRQFSNSRSEMNVSTLELGDSALYLCASSFRDGTTDTQYFGPGTRLTVL.

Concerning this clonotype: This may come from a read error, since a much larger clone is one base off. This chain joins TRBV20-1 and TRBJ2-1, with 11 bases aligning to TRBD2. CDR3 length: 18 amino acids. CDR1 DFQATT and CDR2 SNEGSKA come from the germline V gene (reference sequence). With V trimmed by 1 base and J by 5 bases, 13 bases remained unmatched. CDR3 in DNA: TGCAGTGCTAGAGGCGGCCTCCTAGCGGGGGGTTTAAACAATGAGCAGTTCTTC. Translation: CSARGGLLAGGLNNEQFF.

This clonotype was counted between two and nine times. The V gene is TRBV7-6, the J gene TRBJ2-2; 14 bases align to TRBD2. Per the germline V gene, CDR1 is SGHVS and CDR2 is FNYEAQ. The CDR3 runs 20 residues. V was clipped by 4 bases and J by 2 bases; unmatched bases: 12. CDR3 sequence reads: CASSSPSGTSGGLNTGELFF. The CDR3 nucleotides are TGTGCCAGCAGCTCACCATCCGGGACTAGCGGGGGCCTAAACACCGGGGAGCTGTTTTTT.

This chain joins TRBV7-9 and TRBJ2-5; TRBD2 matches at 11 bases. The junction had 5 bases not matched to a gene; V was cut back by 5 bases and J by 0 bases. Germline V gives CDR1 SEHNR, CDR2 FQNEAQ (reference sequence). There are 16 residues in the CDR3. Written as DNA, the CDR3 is TGTGCCAGCAGCGGGGGACTAGCGGTGTACCAAGAGACCCAGTACTTC. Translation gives CASSGGLAVYQETQYF.

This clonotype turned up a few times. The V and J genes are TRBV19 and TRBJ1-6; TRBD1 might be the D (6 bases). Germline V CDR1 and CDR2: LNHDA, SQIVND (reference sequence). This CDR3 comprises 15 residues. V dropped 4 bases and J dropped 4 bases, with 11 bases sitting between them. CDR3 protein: CASSNWDIYNSPLHF. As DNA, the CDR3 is TGTGCCAGTAGTAACTGGGACATTTATAATTCACCCCTCCACTTT.

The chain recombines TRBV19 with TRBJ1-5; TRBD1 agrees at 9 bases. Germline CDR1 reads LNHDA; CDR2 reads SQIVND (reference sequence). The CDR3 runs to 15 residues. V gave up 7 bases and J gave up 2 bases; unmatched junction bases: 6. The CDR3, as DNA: TGTGCCAGTACCCCGACAGGGGGTGGCAATCAGCCCCAGCATTTT. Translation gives CASTPTGGGNQPQHF.

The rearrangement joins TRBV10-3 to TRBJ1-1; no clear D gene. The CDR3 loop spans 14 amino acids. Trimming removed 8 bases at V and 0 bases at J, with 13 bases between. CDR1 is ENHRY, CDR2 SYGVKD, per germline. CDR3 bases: TGTGCCATCCTGGGAGAGGGCATGAACACTGAAGCTTTCTTT. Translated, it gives CAILGEGMNTEAFF.

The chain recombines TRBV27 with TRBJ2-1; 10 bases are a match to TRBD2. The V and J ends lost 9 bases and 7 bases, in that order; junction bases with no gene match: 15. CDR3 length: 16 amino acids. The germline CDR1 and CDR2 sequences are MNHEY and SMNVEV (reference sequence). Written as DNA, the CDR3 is TGTGCCAGTACCCGGGCTAGCGGGGGCCGCTGGAATGAGCAGTTCTTC. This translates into CASTRASGGRWNEQFF.

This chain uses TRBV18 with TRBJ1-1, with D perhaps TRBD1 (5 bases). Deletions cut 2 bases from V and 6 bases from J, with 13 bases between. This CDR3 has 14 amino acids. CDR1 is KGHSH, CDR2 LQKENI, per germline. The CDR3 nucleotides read TGTGCCAGCTCACCAGCCGCGACAGCCGCTGAAGCTTTCTTT. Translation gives CASSPAATAAEAFF. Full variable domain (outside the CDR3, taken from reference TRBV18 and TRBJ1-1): NAGVMQNPRHLVRRRGQEARLRCSPMKGHSHVYWYRQLPEEGLKFMVYLQKENIIDESGMPKERFSAEFPKEGPSILRIQQVVRGDSAAYFCASSPAATAAEAFFGQGTRLTVV.

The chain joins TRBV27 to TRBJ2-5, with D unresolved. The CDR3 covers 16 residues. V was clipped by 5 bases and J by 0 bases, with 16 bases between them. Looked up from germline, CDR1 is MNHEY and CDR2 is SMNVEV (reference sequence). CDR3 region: CASSPVRPGYQETQYF. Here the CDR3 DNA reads TGTGCCAGCAGTCCCGTTCGCCCAGGTTACCAAGAGACCCAGTACTTC.

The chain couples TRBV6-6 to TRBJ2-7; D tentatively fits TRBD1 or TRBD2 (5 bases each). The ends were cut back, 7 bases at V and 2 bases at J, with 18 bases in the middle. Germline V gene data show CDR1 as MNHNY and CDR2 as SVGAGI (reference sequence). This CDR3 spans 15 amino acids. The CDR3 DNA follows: TGTGCCAGCACCGAAGGGGACCCAGAGACCTACGAGCAGTACGTC. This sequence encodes CASTEGDPETYEQYV.

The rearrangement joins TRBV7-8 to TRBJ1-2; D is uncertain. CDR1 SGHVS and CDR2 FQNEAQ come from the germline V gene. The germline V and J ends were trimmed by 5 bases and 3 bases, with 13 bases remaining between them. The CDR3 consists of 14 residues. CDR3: CASSADTGYYGYTF. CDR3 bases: TGTGCCAGCAGCGCTGACACCGGGTACTATGGCTACACCTTC.

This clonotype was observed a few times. This chain's CDR3 is CASSWTNEQFF. CDR3 coding DNA: TGTGCCAGCAGTTGGACCAATGAGCAGTTCTTC. The chain joins TRBV12-3 or TRBV12-4 to TRBJ2-1, with D hard to call. The CDR3 is 11 residues long. V was clipped by 4 bases and J by 6 bases, with 4 bases between them.

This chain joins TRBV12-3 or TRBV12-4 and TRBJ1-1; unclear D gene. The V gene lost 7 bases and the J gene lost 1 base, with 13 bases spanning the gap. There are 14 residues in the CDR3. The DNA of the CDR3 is TGTGCCAGCACCCCTACTCTGGGGAACACTGAAGCTTTCTTT. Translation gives CASTPTLGNTEAFF.

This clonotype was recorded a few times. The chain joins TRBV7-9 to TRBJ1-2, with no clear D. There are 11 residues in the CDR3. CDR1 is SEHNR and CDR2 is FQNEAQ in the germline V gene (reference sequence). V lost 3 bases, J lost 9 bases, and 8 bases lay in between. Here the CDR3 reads CASSFGGRYTF. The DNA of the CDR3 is TGTGCCAGCAGCTTTGGTGGGCGCTACACCTTC. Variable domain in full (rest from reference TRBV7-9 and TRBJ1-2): DTGVSQNPRHKITKRGQNVTFRCDPISEHNRLYWYRQTLGQGPEFLTYFQNEAQLEKSRLLSDRFSAERPKGSFSTLEIQRTEQGDSAMYLCASSFGGRYTFGSGTRLTVV.

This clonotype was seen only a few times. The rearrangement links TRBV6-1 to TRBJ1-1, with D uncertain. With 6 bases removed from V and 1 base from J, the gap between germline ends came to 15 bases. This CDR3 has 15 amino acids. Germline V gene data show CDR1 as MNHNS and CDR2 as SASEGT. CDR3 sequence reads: CASRFWNDANTEAFF. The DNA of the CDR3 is TGTGCCAGCAGATTTTGGAACGATGCGAACACTGAAGCTTTCTTT.

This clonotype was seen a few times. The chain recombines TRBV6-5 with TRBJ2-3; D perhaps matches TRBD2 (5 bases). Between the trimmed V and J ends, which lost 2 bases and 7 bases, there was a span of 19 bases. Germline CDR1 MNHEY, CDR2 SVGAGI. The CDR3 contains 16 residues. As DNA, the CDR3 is TGTGCCAGCAGTTACCCAGACCGGCACGGGATGAATACGCAGTATTTT. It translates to CASSYPDRHGMNTQYF.

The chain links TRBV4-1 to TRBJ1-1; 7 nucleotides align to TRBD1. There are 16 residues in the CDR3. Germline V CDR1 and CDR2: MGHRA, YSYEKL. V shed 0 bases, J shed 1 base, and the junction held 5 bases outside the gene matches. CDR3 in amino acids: CASSQETGRKNTEAFF. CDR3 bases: TGCGCCAGCAGCCAAGAGACAGGGCGAAAGAACACTGAAGCTTTCTTT.

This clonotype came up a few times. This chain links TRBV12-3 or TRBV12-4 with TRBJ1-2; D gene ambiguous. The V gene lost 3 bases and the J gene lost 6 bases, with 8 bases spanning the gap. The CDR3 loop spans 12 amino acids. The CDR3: CASSFGSHGYTF. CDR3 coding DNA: TGTGCCAGCAGTTTCGGGAGCCATGGCTACACCTTC.